Reported below is one T cell receptor (beta chain). This clonotype was recorded at least ten times. This clone's antigen is unknown. The input lacks base qualities; no much larger clone sits a single base away. Sequences DFQATT (CDR1) and SNEGSKA (CDR2) are obtained from the germline V gene (reference sequence). V loses 2 bases, J loses 0 bases, and the germline ends lie 2 bases apart. The CDR3 spans 12 residues, from the cysteine through the phenylalanine. Only the CDR3 part of the read is kept: 36 bases, read in frame from the first base. The sample belongs to a study of spatial heterogeneity in lung cancer (dated by TCRdb to the late 2010s). Study-level background: Beta-chain transcripts were consistently detected in greater numbers than alpha-chain transcripts, which likely reflects a higher abundance of beta-chain transcripts. The study quantitatively compared TCR alpha and beta repertoires across multiple tumor regions, matched nontumor lung and blood in non-small cell lung cancer. Nonsynonymous mutation counts, determined by whole-exome sequencing of tumor tissue, were related to features of the TCR repertoire. Both alpha and beta chains were TCR-sequenced in approximately 200 tumor regions, fewer than 80 matched nontumor lung samples and 56 PBMC samples obtained at surgery. In the raw uncorrected reads, each unique combination of TCR and UMI appeared more than ten times on average.

The time point tag for this specimen amounts to: sample taken at primary tumor resection. The donors were fewer than 90 patients from the lung TRACERx cohort who had early-stage, untreated non-small cell lung cancer. TCR sequencing used whole RNA extracted from tumor and nontumor lung tissue, or from cryopreserved PBMC samples, without cell sorting. A patient was chosen for TCR sequencing only when enough RNA was available from at least two tumor regions. Before being selected, tumor and adjacent nontumor lung specimens were reviewed by a lung pathologist. Here is what the overall study found, with its caveats: Additional single-cell paired TCR alpha and beta sequencing was considered necessary to confirm, at a functional level, the hypothesis that regional TCRs recognize regional mutations.

Library generation was performed with 5' RACE. Data came from a NextSeq 500. In the TCR library protocol, a unique molecular identifier was attached to each TCR cDNA molecule so that PCR and sequencing errors could be corrected. Processing in the source paper ran as follows. TCR identification, UMI-based error correction and CDR3 extraction were performed with Decombinator tools. TCRs above a frequency of 2 per 1,000, corresponding to the top 1% of the tumor frequency distribution, were defined as expanded. Renyi diversity was computed with the R vegan package after each repertoire had been subsampled 100 times to 5,000 TCRs. CDR3 similarity networks were constructed using string-kernel similarity of amino acid triplets, with links drawn between CDR3s whose pairwise similarity was above 0.82. TCRdb itself trimmed the public reads at Q25 with fastp, ran MiXCR and retained productive beta chains. Rows with one shared CDR3 protein collapse into an entry with the most common genes and DNA. None of the V and J calls come from the authors' own analysis; TCRdb made them. The sample contains 39,000 or so distinct CDR3 sequences, just over 3% of them found a single time. Under 40% of the sample belongs to the ten largest clones.

Here the sequenced sample was normal lung tissue next to the tumor, taken at surgery. This clonotype was obtained from a male donor with early-stage non-small cell lung cancer. Recombination linked TRBV20-1 to TRBJ1-5; the D gene assignment is ambiguous. The DNA reads as follows: TGCAGTGCTAGATATAGCAATCAGCCCCAGCATTTT. Protein translation: CSARYSNQPQHF.